This T cell receptor beta chain was obtained from a study of Ad26.COV2.S vaccination and SARS-CoV-2 variants. Study-wide background: Dosing was one shot or two shots 56 days apart.

Germline V lookup: CDR1 SGHVS, CDR2 FNYEAQ. The CDR3 is made up of 12 amino acids. The V gene lost 5 bases and the J gene lost 3 bases, with 7 bases spanning the gap. This table comes from immunoSEQ multiplex PCR, and its TCRdb copy is limited to in-frame clones, with some not included. The data contain about 440,000 clones, around 88% of them seen just once; the ten biggest clones take up 10% to 15%. Indicated treatment: about 20 received Ad26.COV2.S at low or high dose, single or two shots; several received placebo; per-sample allocation not given. Sampling took place 63 days after the first vaccine or placebo injection. This Boston cohort included adults aged 18-55 years.

The receptor was isolated from a person aged 18 to 59 who received the Ad26.COV2.S COVID-19 vaccine or a placebo. This sequence joins TRBV7-6 and TRBJ1-1; D is unresolved. Sequenced here: peripheral blood, sampled in a trial of Ad26.COV2.S vaccine versus placebo. The DNA for the CDR3 is TGTGCCAGCAGCCGAGTAGACACTGAAGCTTTCTTT. Translated: CASSRVDTEAFF. Variable domain in full (rest from reference TRBV7-6 and TRBJ1-1): GAGVSQSPRYKVTKRGQDVALRCDPISGHVSLYWYRQALGQGPEFLTYFNYEAQQDKSGLPNDRFSAERPEGSISTLTIQRTEQRDSAMYRCASSRVDTEAFFGQGTRLTVV.